Included here is one T cell receptor (beta chain) sequence, with context. Antigen unknown. The data were taken from a study of blood T cells in healthy people across ages. Study background: The template switching approach captured approximately one barcoded beta molecule for every two T cells. Notes on the study in general: Since the PBMCs were unsorted, naive and antigen-experienced cells could not be conclusively compared. Per-million-T-cell TCR beta diversity fell roughly linearly with age.

The length of the CDR3 is 14 residues. Trimming took 5 bases from V and 2 from J, leaving 13 bases between them. In germline, CDR1 is SEHNR, CDR2 FQNEAQ (reference sequence). PCR was performed a second time for 7 to 11 cycles using a sample-barcoded 5' primer and a J-beta primer mix. Using its own MiXCR run on the 5' RACE reads, TCRdb lists one record per CDR3 protein. The sample lists about 970,000 distinct CDR3 sequences, approximately 50% occurring once. Isolation of PBMCs gave at least 6 million cells per sample. This rearrangement joins TRBV7-9 to TRBJ2-7; D ambiguous. The source material was blood. This receptor was obtained from a woman aged 55 to 70 in good health. The DNA of the CDR3 is TGTGCCAGCAGCGCCCAACACGGCGCCTACGAGCAGTACTTC. Protein sequence: CASSAQHGAYEQYF.